These 30 T cell receptor beta chains were sequenced from one sample in a study of blood T cells in healthy people across ages. With a J-beta primer mix and a sample-barcoded 5' primer, a second PCR ran about 6 to 11 cycles. TCRdb ran MiXCR on the 5' RACE reads and lists one entry per CDR3 protein. The sample yields about 1.5 million distinct CDR3 sequences, about 42% seen once. Material: blood. The receptors originated from a woman between 18 and 30 years old in good health.

A few counts support this clonotype. CDR3 amino acids: CASSLVGSGRARDTQYF. The DNA of the CDR3 is TGCGCCAGCAGCTTGGTTGGTAGCGGGAGGGCCAGAGATACGCAGTATTTT. The rearrangement joins TRBV5-1 to TRBJ2-3, with TRBD2 matching 11 bases. Germline loops: CDR1 SGHRS, CDR2 YFSETQ. Trimming at V came to 0 bases and at J to 5 bases, leaving 8 bases not matched to a gene. The CDR3 is 17 residues long.

This clonotype was picked up a small number of times. The chain recombines TRBV27 with TRBJ2-4; 13 bases line up with TRBD2. The tail of the sequence fits TRBJ2-7 better, so the J call may be wrong. CDR1 and CDR2 from the germline V gene are MNHEY and SMNVEV (reference sequence). The CDR3 contains 14 residues. CDR3 loop: CASGPGLAGYEQYF. The CDR3 DNA reads TGTGCCAGCGGACCGGGACTAGCGGGATACGAGCAGTACTTC.

This clonotype was seen only a few times. The V call is TRBV6-6, the J call TRBJ2-5, with D perhaps matching TRBD2 (6 bases). The CDR3 has 14 residues. V was pared by 2 bases and J by 2 bases, with 9 bases between. CDR1 is MNHNY and CDR2 is SVGAGI in the germline V gene (reference sequence). The DNA for the CDR3 is TGTGCCAGCAGTTACGCGGGGCGACAAGAGACCCAGTACTTC. It yields the protein CASSYAGRQETQYF.

Only a few counts were recorded for this clonotype. The V gene is TRBV4-3, the J gene TRBJ2-3; 15 positions match TRBD2. The V gene end was trimmed by 2 bases and the J gene end by 3 bases; junction bases not matched to a gene: 3. The CDR3 extends over 17 amino acids. CDR1 is LGHNA and CDR2 is YSLEER in the germline V gene. The CDR3 nucleotides are TGCGCCAGCAGCCAAATCGGGACTAGCGGGAGGACAGATACGCAGTATTTT. Translating it yields CASSQIGTSGRTDTQYF.

The CDR3 spells CASHPRGAPGFNEQFF. As DNA, the CDR3 is TGTGCCAGCCATCCCCGGGGGGCGCCGGGATTCAATGAGCAGTTCTTC. This chain connects TRBV12-3 or TRBV12-4 to TRBJ2-1; D is possibly TRBD2 (7 bases). The CDR3 has 16 amino acids. Trimming took off 8 bases at V and 6 bases at J, with 23 bases between the two ends.

This rearrangement joins TRBV9 to TRBJ2-2; no definite D call. The germline CDR1 and CDR2 sequences are SGDLS and YYNGEE. The CDR3 runs 14 residues. With 4 bases removed from V and 7 bases from J, the gap between germline ends came to 14 bases. The CDR3 is CASSPERLRGELFF. Written as DNA, the CDR3 is TGTGCCAGCAGCCCAGAGAGACTTCGCGGGGAGCTGTTTTTT.

This clonotype was detected a few times. This sequence joins TRBV27 and TRBJ2-1, with a weak D call TRBD2 (7 bases). Per germline, CDR1 MNHEY and CDR2 SMNVEV (reference sequence). The CDR3 length is 16 residues. V gave up 5 bases and J gave up 2 bases, with 16 bases separating them. The CDR3 sequence: CASSPQVGGPYNEQFF. The CDR3 coding sequence is TGTGCCAGCAGTCCGCAAGTGGGGGGGCCCTACAATGAGCAGTTCTTC.

This clonotype was recorded a few times. V and J are TRBV7-2 and TRBJ2-3, with 7 nucleotides matching TRBD2. The CDR3 runs 15 residues. The J segment lost 0 bases and the V segment lost 3 bases, leaving 3 bases of the junction unmatched. Germline V lookup: CDR1 SGHTA, CDR2 FQGNSA. The CDR3 sequence is CASSFSGRSTDTQYF. CDR3 in DNA: TGTGCCAGCAGCTTTAGCGGGCGTAGCACAGATACGCAGTATTTT.

Regarding this clonotype: With a much larger clone just one base away, this may be a read error. The V and J genes are TRBV5-1 and TRBJ1-2; D might be TRBD1 (6 bases). Germline CDR1 is SGHRS and CDR2 is YFSETQ. This CDR3 region has 15 residues. Trimming removed 1 base at V and 0 bases at J, with 10 bases between. For the CDR3, the DNA is TGCGCCAGCAGCTTGACCGGGACAACTAACTATGGCTACACCTTC. It specifies CASSLTGTTNYGYTF. Looking up the rest from reference TRBV5-1 and TRBJ1-2 gives the full variable domain: KAGVTQTPRYLIKTRGQQVTLSCSPISGHRSVSWYQQTPGQGLQFLFEYFSETQRNKGNFPGRFSGRQFSNSRSEMNVSTLELGDSALYLCASSLTGTTNYGYTFGSGTRLTVV.

This clonotype was observed once. This rearrangement joins TRBV6-9 to TRBJ1-4, with TRBD1 matching over 8 bases. V lost 2 bases, J lost 12 bases, and 14 bases stayed unmatched. From germline, CDR1 is MNHGY and CDR2 SVAAGI. This CDR3 has 16 amino acids. CDR3 region: CASSYPGQGAVEELFF. Written as DNA, the CDR3 is TGTGCCAGCAGTTATCCCGGACAGGGCGCGGTAGAGGAACTGTTTTTT.

The rearrangement uses TRBV12-3 or TRBV12-4 and TRBJ2-1; D uncertain. The V end was cut by 5 bases, the J end by 3 bases, with 17 bases between. The CDR3 consists of 16 residues. CDR3 nucleotide sequence: TGTGCCAGCAGTCCCTTAGCTCGTCGGTTCTACAATGAGCAGTTCTTC. The encoded protein is CASSPLARRFYNEQFF.

This clonotype was found a few times. The chain employs TRBV20-1 and TRBJ2-1; 13 bases fit TRBD2. The CDR3 extends over 16 amino acids. V lost 5 bases to trimming and J lost 0 bases; unmatched junction nucleotides: 4. From germline, CDR1 is DFQATT and CDR2 SNEGSKA (reference sequence). The CDR3 is CSAPRTSGSSYNEQFF. The DNA of the CDR3 is TGCAGTGCTCCGAGGACTAGCGGGAGCTCCTACAATGAGCAGTTCTTC.

V usage is TRBV6-2 or TRBV6-3 and J usage is TRBJ2-1, with 7 bases that match TRBD1. V was clipped by 6 bases and J by 5 bases; unmatched bases: 7. CDR1 MNHEY and CDR2 SVGEGT come from the germline V gene. The CDR3 runs to 14 residues. CDR3 sequence: CASSRGQQNNEQFF. The CDR3 DNA reads TGTGCCAGCAGCCGGGGACAGCAAAACAATGAGCAGTTCTTC.

The chain couples TRBV4-3 to TRBJ2-1; 7 bases align to TRBD1. Germline V gives CDR1 LGHNA, CDR2 YSLEER. Germline trimming cut 5 bases from V and 8 bases from J; bases unmatched to any gene: 9. The CDR3 runs 14 residues. The CDR3 DNA reads as TGCGCCAGCAGCTATCTACAGGGGAAAGATGAGCAGTTCTTC. Residues: CASSYLQGKDEQFF.

V is TRBV28 and J is TRBJ2-3, with 7 bases lining up with TRBD1. CDR3 length equals 14 residues. Germline V gives CDR1 MDHEN, CDR2 SYDVKM. The V gene end was trimmed by 8 bases and the J gene end by 4 bases; junction bases not matched to a gene: 9. As DNA, the CDR3 is TGTGCCAGCTCAAACAGGGGAGTGGCAGATACGCAGTATTTT. Translating it yields CASSNRGVADTQYF.

This clonotype has just a few counts. The gene calls are TRBV2 and TRBJ1-4, with D unresolved. V lost 2 bases, J lost 0 bases, and 7 bases lay in between. Germline V lookup: CDR1 SNHLY, CDR2 FYNNEI. The CDR3 is made up of 15 amino acids. The CDR3 DNA is TGTGCCAGCAGTGAATGGTCTACAACTAATGAAAAACTGTTTTTT. Translation gives CASSEWSTTNEKLFF. The full variable domain, its missing parts supplied by reference TRBV2 and TRBJ1-4, is EPEVTQTPSHQVTQMGQEVILRCVPISNHLYFYWYRQILGQKVEFLVSFYNNEISEKSEIFDDQFSVERPDGSNFTLKIRSTKLEDSAMYFCASSEWSTTNEKLFFGSGTQLSVL.

This clonotype was seen a handful of times. The V gene is TRBV27, the J gene TRBJ1-1; the D is unclear. V gave up 5 bases and J gave up 7 bases, with 17 bases separating them. Germline V gene data show CDR1 as MNHEY and CDR2 as SMNVEV (reference sequence). The CDR3 runs to 14 residues. The CDR3 DNA reads TGTGCCAGCAGTCCCCGCGGAGGGATAGATGAAGCTTTCTTT. Encoded protein: CASSPRGGIDEAFF.

This clonotype showed up just a few times. The V and J genes are TRBV5-1 and TRBJ2-1, with TRBD1 as a possible D gene (6 bases). The length of the CDR3 is 13 residues. Per the germline V gene, CDR1 is SGHRS and CDR2 is YFSETQ. Trimming cost V 4 bases and J 8 bases, with 13 bases left between them. CDR3 amino acids: CASSRTVEDEQFF. The CDR3 coding sequence is TGCGCCAGCAGCCGGACAGTTGAGGATGAGCAGTTCTTC. Full variable domain (missing parts from reference TRBV5-1 and TRBJ2-1): KAGVTQTPRYLIKTRGQQVTLSCSPISGHRSVSWYQQTPGQGLQFLFEYFSETQRNKGNFPGRFSGRQFSNSRSEMNVSTLELGDSALYLCASSRTVEDEQFFGPGTRLTVL.

About this clonotype itself: One junction end disagrees with the germline gene, perhaps due to a read error. CDR3 residues: CASTQGRSFADTQYF. CDR3 coding DNA: TGTGCCAGCACCCAAGGGCGGAGCTTCGCAGATACGCAGTATTTT. The chain joins TRBV3-1 to TRBJ2-3; D uncertain. This CDR3 has 15 amino acids. The germline V gene has CDR1 LGHDT and CDR2 YNNKEL (reference sequence).

This sequence joins TRBV20-1 and TRBJ2-3; D gene unclear. Trimming removed 0 bases from V and 3 bases from J, with 16 bases in between. Germline assignment: CDR1 DFQATT and CDR2 SNEGSKA (reference sequence). This CDR3 has 16 residues. The CDR3 loop reads CSARDRSRSLTDTQYF. The CDR3 coding sequence is TGCAGTGCTAGAGATCGGAGCCGGAGTCTAACAGATACGCAGTATTTT.

A word on this clonotype: One junction end disagrees with the germline gene, perhaps due to a read error. The chain uses TRBV19 and TRBJ1-2; 7 bases align to TRBD1. The CDR3 covers 15 residues. Per germline, CDR1 LNHDA and CDR2 SQIVND (reference sequence). In DNA, the CDR3 is TGTGCCAGTATTCCCATAGGGGGCTCAAACTACGGCTACACCTTC. Amino acids: CASIPIGGSNYGYTF.

In this sample, this clonotype turned up once. The junction and the germline gene differ at one end; a read error may be behind it. The chain combines TRBV14 with TRBJ2-2, with D maybe TRBD2 (5 bases). Germline CDR1 is SGHDN and CDR2 is FVKESK. This CDR3 comprises 13 residues. The CDR3 DNA reads as TGTGCCAGCAGCCAGACGCAGGCCGGGGAGCTGATTTTT. This codes for CASSQTQAGELIF.

Of note for this clonotype: Mismatch with germline at one junction end may stem from a read error. The chain carries TRBV11-2 and TRBJ2-1; TRBD2 matches 10 bases. The CDR3 is made up of 15 amino acids. Germline values: CDR1 SGHAT, CDR2 FQNNGV. The CDR3 DNA is TGTGCAAGCAGCTTAGATTTAGCGGGAGGCAATGAGCAGTTCTTC. This sequence encodes CASSLDLAGGNEQFF.

The chain carries TRBV20-1 and TRBJ2-3; D is undetermined. Germline CDR1 DFQATT, CDR2 SNEGSKA (reference sequence). The CDR3 is 14 residues long. V lost 7 bases, J lost 6 bases, and 20 bases lay in between. DNA for the CDR3: TGCAGTGTAAAAGAGAGGCTGAGTGGTGATACGCAGTATTTT. Translated, it gives CSVKERLSGDTQYF.

The chain employs TRBV29-1 and TRBJ2-3; maybe TRBD1 (6 bases). The CDR3 length is 13 residues. Deletions cut 7 bases from V and 2 bases from J, with 13 bases between. Germline lookup yields CDR1 SQVTM and CDR2 ANQGSEA. In DNA form, the CDR3 reads TGCAGCGCGAGGGGGAGACTCACAGATACGCAGTATTTT. Its translation is CSARGRLTDTQYF.

This chain uses TRBV9 with TRBJ2-3; 11 bases fit TRBD2. CDR3 size: 16 residues. CDR1 is SGDLS and CDR2 is YYNGEE in the germline V gene. Germline trimming cut 3 bases from V and 4 bases from J; bases unmatched to any gene: 7. In DNA, the CDR3 is TGTGCCAGCAGCGCCCCGGGACTAGCGGTCGCAGATACGCAGTATTTT. Translation: CASSAPGLAVADTQYF.

This clonotype has only one observation. The V gene is TRBV11-2, the J gene TRBJ2-1, with 12 bases lining up with TRBD2. The V and J ends lost 0 bases and 9 bases, in that order; junction bases with no gene match: 9. Germline CDR1 SGHAT, CDR2 FQNNGV. The CDR3 covers 17 residues. This CDR3 reads CASSLDHGLAGSFEQFF. The CDR3 region has the DNA TGTGCCAGCAGCTTAGATCATGGACTAGCGGGGAGTTTTGAGCAGTTCTTC.

This chain links TRBV6-6 with TRBJ1-6; unclear D gene. The CDR3 contains 16 residues. Germline V gene data show CDR1 as MNHNY and CDR2 as SVGAGI (reference sequence). V lost 5 bases and J lost 10, with 21 bases in between. The CDR3 region has the DNA TGTGCCAGCAGTAGTCTGGACGGACTGGGATGGTCACCCCTCCACTTT. It yields the protein CASSSLDGLGWSPLHF.

This clonotype has a single count. This chain links TRBV10-3 with TRBJ2-4; a possible D gene is TRBD2 (6 bases). The ends were cut back, 5 bases at V and 13 bases at J, with 30 bases in the middle. Looked up from germline, CDR1 is ENHRY and CDR2 is SYGVKD. The CDR3 consists of 17 residues. The CDR3 protein is CAISHRGRLISYNEQYF. DNA for the CDR3: TGTGCCATCAGTCATCGGGGGAGACTGATCTCCTACAATGAGCAGTACTTC.

CDR3 protein: CASAGAGEQFF. CDR3 coding DNA: TGTGCCAGCGCGGGAGCAGGGGAGCAGTTCTTC. The rearrangement links TRBV12-3 or TRBV12-4 to TRBJ2-1, with 7 bases aligning to TRBD2. V gave up 8 bases and J gave up 10 bases; unmatched junction bases: 5. The CDR3 has 11 residues.